The 14 T cell receptor beta chains below all came from one sample that was sequenced in a study of T cells after yellow fever vaccination. Via MiXCR, TCRdb re-called the 5' RACE reads, giving one row per CDR3 protein. The sample records approximately 300,000 distinct CDR3 sequences, 6.5% to 8.5% being singletons. Sequencing was performed on PBMCs, taken around 45 days after the first yellow fever vaccination. These receptors were collected from a man between 18 and 29 years old who received the YFV17D yellow fever vaccine.

This clonotype was detected a few times. The V gene is TRBV18, the J gene TRBJ2-5; 9 bases align to TRBD1. This CDR3 comprises 14 residues. Germline trimming cut 8 bases from V and 1 base from J; bases unmatched to any gene: 5. Germline-derived CDR1 and CDR2 are KGHSH and LQKENI. The CDR3: CASGSTGGQETQYF. The CDR3 DNA reads as TGTGCCAGCGGATCGACAGGGGGCCAAGAGACCCAGTACTTC. The full variable domain, in which reference TRBV18 and TRBJ2-5 provide the parts outside the CDR3, is NAGVMQNPRHLVRRRGQEARLRCSPMKGHSHVYWYRQLPEEGLKFMVYLQKENIIDESGMPKERFSAEFPKEGPSILRIQQVVRGDSAAYFCASGSTGGQETQYFGPGTRLLVL.

Only a few counts were recorded for this clonotype. The chain joins TRBV21-1 to TRBJ1-4; the D call TRBD1 from the table was never checked on the DNA. TRBV21-1 is termed a pseudogene. This CDR3 is 17 amino acids long. CDR3 sequence (DNA): TGTGCCAGCAGCAAATTGGACATGACAGGGGTCGGTGAAAAACTGTTTTTT. Its protein is CASSKLDMTGVGEKLFF.

This clonotype has at least ten counts. This chain connects TRBV11-2 to TRBJ1-1, with a weak D call TRBD1 (6 bases). CDR3 length: 15 residues. V lost 2 bases to trimming and J lost 0 bases, with 10 bases between them. CDR1 is SGHAT and CDR2 is FQNNGV in the germline V gene. The CDR3 region has the DNA TGTGCCAGCAGCTTAATGGGGGCGATGAACACTGAAGCTTTCTTT. Translated, it gives CASSLMGAMNTEAFF.

This clonotype was observed many times. The chain joins TRBV19 to TRBJ2-2; D tentatively fits TRBD1 or TRBD2 (5 bases each). Germline V CDR1 and CDR2: LNHDA, SQIVND (reference sequence). CDR3 size: 14 residues. The V end lost 10 bases, the J end lost 0 bases, and 12 bases lay between the germline ends. For the CDR3, the DNA is TGTGCCACCTCGGGGACCGCGAACACCGGGGAGCTGTTTTTT. As protein: CATSGTANTGELFF. Based on the CDR3 plus reference TRBV19 and TRBJ2-2, the full variable domain is DGGITQSPKYLFRKEGQNVTLSCEQNLNHDAMYWYRQDPGQGLRLIYYSQIVNDFQKGDIAEGYSVSREKKESFPLTVTSAQKNPTAFYLCATSGTANTGELFFGEGSRLTVL.

The sample holds a few counts of this clonotype. This chain connects TRBV5-4 to TRBJ2-3; D gene uncertain. This CDR3 region has 14 residues. CDR1 is SGHNT and CDR2 is YYREEE in the germline V gene (reference sequence). V dropped 4 bases and J dropped 4 bases, with 13 bases sitting between them. Here the CDR3 DNA reads TGTGCCAGCAGCCCCACGTCGGGTCCAGATACGCAGTATTTT. Translated: CASSPTSGPDTQYF.

The chain joins TRBV6-5 to TRBJ2-4, with 7 nucleotides matching TRBD2. The CDR3 loop spans 14 amino acids. The V and J ends lost 5 bases and 8 bases, in that order; junction bases with no gene match: 9. Germline CDR1 reads MNHEY; CDR2 reads SVGAGI. The DNA for the CDR3 is TGTGCCAGCAGTGACACGAGCGGGGCGGACATTCAGTACTTC. Translated, it gives CASSDTSGADIQYF.

V is TRBV7-6 and J is TRBJ2-3, with 8 bases identical to TRBD2. Germline CDR1 SGHVS, CDR2 FNYEAQ. CDR3 length: 14 residues. The junction had 7 bases not matched to a gene; V was cut back by 5 bases and J by 6 bases. The CDR3 here is CASSARGAGDTQYF. The CDR3 DNA reads TGTGCCAGCAGCGCGCGGGGGGCCGGGGATACGCAGTATTTT. Combining the CDR3 with reference TRBV7-6 and TRBJ2-3 gives the whole variable domain GAGVSQSPRYKVTKRGQDVALRCDPISGHVSLYWYRQALGQGPEFLTYFNYEAQQDKSGLPNDRFSAERPEGSISTLTIQRTEQRDSAMYRCASSARGAGDTQYFGPGTRLTVL.

This clonotype was seen a handful of times. J is TRBJ1-2 and V is TRBV21-1; TRBD1 is taken as the D call from the table, unchecked against the DNA. TRBV21-1 is classified as a pseudogene. This CDR3 is 15 amino acids long. CDR3 DNA: TGTGCCAGCAGCACAAGACAGGTCCGACCAATCGGCTACACCTTC. Protein: CASSTRQVRPIGYTF.

The sample holds many counts of this clonotype. The chain uses TRBV5-1 and TRBJ2-3, with D hard to call. V was cut by 0 bases and J by 0 bases, with 5 bases left in between. Germline CDR1 reads SGHRS; CDR2 reads YFSETQ. There are 14 residues in the CDR3. CDR3 DNA: TGCGCCAGCAGCTTGGGGGCCAGCACAGATACGCAGTATTTT. Translating it yields CASSLGASTDTQYF.

This clonotype was detected ten times or more. This chain joins TRBV6-1 and TRBJ1-5; the D is unclear. The CDR3 contains 15 residues. Trimming shortened V by 4 bases and J by 0 bases, and 10 bases separated the two germline ends. Germline CDR1 reads MNHNS; CDR2 reads SASEGT. DNA of the CDR3: TGTGCCAGCAGTGGAAGCAGTTATAGCAATCAGCCCCAGCATTTT. Its protein product is CASSGSSYSNQPQHF.

This clonotype was observed a few times. This sequence joins TRBV7-6 and TRBJ2-3; no clear D. This CDR3 has 15 amino acids. Germline values: CDR1 SGHVS, CDR2 FNYEAQ. The V and J ends lost 1 base and 6 bases respectively, with 14 bases between them. DNA of the CDR3: TGTGCCAGCAGCTTAGAGGGCAGCCCGTGGGATACGCAGTATTTT. Its translation: CASSLEGSPWDTQYF.

The chain joins TRBV7-2 to TRBJ2-7; D could derive from TRBD1 or TRBD2 (6 bases each). CDR3 length equals 14 residues. Germline CDR1 and CDR2: SGHTA and FQGNSA. V was trimmed by 1 base and J by 2 bases, leaving 9 bases between them. The CDR3 is CASSLDGGPYEQYF. CDR3 nucleotides: TGTGCCAGCAGCTTAGACGGGGGCCCCTACGAGCAGTACTTC. Looking up the rest from reference TRBV7-2 and TRBJ2-7 gives the full variable domain: GAGVSQSPSNKVTEKGKDVELRCDPISGHTALYWYRQSLGQGLEFLIYFQGNSAPDKSGLPSDRFSAERTGGSVSTLTIQRTQQEDSAVYLCASSLDGGPYEQYFGPGTRLTVT.

This clonotype was seen more than once but under ten times. Its ends do not fully match the called genes, so a read error is possible. V and J are TRBV23-1 and TRBJ2-1; D possibly corresponds to TRBD1 (5 bases). TRBV23-1 is an open reading frame, and its role is uncertain. The CDR3 consists of 16 residues. The CDR3 here is CASRQSAGKQYNEQFF. The CDR3 nucleotides are TGCGCCAGCAGACAATCTGCAGGGAAACAATACAATGAGCAGTTCTTC.

V is TRBV5-5 and J is TRBJ2-5, with 13 bases fitting TRBD2. Germline V gene data show CDR1 as SGHKS and CDR2 as YYEKEE (reference sequence). This CDR3 is 16 amino acids long. V lost 4 bases to trimming and J lost 5 bases; unmatched junction nucleotides: 8. The CDR3 loop is CASSPGLAGAGETQYF. In DNA form, the CDR3 reads TGTGCCAGCAGCCCTGGACTAGCGGGGGCTGGGGAGACCCAGTACTTC.